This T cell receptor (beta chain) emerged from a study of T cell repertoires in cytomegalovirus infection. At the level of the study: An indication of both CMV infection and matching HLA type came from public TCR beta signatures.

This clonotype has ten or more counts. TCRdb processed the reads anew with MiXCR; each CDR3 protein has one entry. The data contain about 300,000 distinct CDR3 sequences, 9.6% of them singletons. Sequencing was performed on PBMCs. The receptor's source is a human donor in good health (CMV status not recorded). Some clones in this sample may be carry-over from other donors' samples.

The CDR3 DNA follows: TGCAGTGCCCCCCCGGGGGGAGGGGCGGGCACTGAAGCTTTCTTT. This gives the protein CSAPPGGGAGTEAFF. The chain recombines TRBV20-1 with TRBJ1-1, with D possibly being TRBD1 (5 bases). V lost 6 bases to trimming and J lost 4 bases, with 21 bases between them. The CDR3 has 15 residues. Germline V gene data show CDR1 as DFQATT and CDR2 as SNEGSKA (reference sequence).